Reported below is one TCR beta chain. The sample originates from a study of blood T cell repertoires in COVID-19. Profiled with immunoSEQ multiplex PCR; TCRdb holds only in-frame clones, not every one. The table includes some 200,000 clones, around nine tenths detected once. In germline, CDR1 is SEHNR, CDR2 FQNEAQ (reference sequence). V was pared by 5 bases and J by 1 base, with 4 bases of the junction left unmatched. The CDR3 has 15 residues. V and J are TRBV7-9 and TRBJ2-2; 7 positions agree with TRBD1. The clonotype was recovered from a man over 45 with acute or convalescent COVID-19. The specimen sequenced was peripheral blood. CDR3: CASSARQGNTGELFF. DNA for the CDR3: TGTGCCAGCAGCGCCCGACAGGGGAACACCGGGGAGCTGTTTTTT. Supplemented by reference TRBV7-9 and TRBJ2-2, the full variable domain reads DTGVSQNPRHKITKRGQNVTFRCDPISEHNRLYWYRQTLGQGPEFLTYFQNEAQLEKSRLLSDRFSAERPKGSFSTLEIQRTEQGDSAMYLCASSARQGNTGELFFGEGSRLTVL.